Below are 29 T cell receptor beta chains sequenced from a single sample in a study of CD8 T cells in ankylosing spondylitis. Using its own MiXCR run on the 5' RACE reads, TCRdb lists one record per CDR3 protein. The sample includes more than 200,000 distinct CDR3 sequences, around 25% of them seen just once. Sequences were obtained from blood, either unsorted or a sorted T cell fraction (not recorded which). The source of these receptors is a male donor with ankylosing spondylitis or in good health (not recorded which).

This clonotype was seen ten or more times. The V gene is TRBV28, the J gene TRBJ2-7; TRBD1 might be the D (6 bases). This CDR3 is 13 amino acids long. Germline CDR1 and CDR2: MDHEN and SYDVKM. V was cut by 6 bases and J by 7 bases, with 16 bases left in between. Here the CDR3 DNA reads TGTGCCAGCAGCCGGTACAGGGTGGGGGAGCAGTACTTC. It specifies CASSRYRVGEQYF.

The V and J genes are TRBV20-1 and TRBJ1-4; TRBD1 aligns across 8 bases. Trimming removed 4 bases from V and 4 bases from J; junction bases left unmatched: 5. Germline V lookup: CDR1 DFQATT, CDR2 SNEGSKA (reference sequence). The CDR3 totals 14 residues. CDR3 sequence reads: CSATPGGFNEKLFF. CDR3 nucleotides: TGCAGTGCTACGCCAGGGGGCTTTAATGAAAAACTGTTTTTT.

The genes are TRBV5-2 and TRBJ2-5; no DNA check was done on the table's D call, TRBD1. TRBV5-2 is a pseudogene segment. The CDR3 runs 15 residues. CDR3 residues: CAMSRGPEYQETQYF. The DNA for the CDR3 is TGTGCCATGAGCCGCGGGCCAGAGTACCAAGAGACCCAGTACTTC.

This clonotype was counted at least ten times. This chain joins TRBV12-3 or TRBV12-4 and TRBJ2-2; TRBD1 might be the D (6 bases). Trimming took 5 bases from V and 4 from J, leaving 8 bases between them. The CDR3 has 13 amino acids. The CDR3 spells CASSNRATGELFF. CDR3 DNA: TGTGCCAGCAGTAACAGGGCCACCGGGGAGCTGTTTTTT.

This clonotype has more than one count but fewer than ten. The CDR3 loop reads CSARKGQGSNEQFF. The CDR3 DNA reads as TGCAGTGCTAGGAAGGGACAGGGGTCCAATGAGCAGTTCTTC. The chain carries TRBV20-1 and TRBJ2-1; 10 positions match TRBD1. V dropped 3 bases and J dropped 6; count of bases not matched to a gene: 5. The CDR3 consists of 14 residues. Germline V gene data show CDR1 as DFQATT and CDR2 as SNEGSKA (reference sequence).

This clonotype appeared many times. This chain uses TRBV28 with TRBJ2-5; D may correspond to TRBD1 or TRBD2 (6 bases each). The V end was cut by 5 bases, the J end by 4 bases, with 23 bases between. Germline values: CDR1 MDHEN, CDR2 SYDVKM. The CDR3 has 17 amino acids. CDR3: CASSPRDWGDKGETQYF. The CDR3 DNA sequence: TGTGCCAGCAGTCCCCGCGACTGGGGGGACAAAGGAGAGACCCAGTACTTC.

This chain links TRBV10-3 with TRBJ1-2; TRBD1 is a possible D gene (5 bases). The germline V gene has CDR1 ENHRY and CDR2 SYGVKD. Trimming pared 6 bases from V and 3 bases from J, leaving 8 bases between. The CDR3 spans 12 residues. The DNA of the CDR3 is TGTGCCATCAGCGGGACCCACTATGGCTACACCTTC. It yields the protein CAISGTHYGYTF.

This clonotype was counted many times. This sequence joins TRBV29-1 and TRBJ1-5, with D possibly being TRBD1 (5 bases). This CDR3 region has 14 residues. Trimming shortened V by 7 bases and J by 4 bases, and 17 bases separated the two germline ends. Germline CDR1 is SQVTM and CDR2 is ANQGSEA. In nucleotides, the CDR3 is TGCAGCGCGACGTTAGGTGGGGGTAATCAGCCCCAGCATTTT. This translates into CSATLGGGNQPQHF.

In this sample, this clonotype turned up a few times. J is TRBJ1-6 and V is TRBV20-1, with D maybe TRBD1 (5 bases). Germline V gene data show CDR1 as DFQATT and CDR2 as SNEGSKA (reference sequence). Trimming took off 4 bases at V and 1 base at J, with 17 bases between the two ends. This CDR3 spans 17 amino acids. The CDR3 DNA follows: TGCAGTGCTACCCCGCGGGGGGGTGGATCCTATAATTCACCCCTCCACTTT. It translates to CSATPRGGGSYNSPLHF.

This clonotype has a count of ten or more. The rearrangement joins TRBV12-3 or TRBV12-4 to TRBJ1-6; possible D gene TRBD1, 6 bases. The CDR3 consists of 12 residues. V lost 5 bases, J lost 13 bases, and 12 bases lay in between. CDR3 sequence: CASSPLQGPLHF. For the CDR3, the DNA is TGTGCCAGCAGTCCTTTACAGGGCCCCCTCCACTTT.

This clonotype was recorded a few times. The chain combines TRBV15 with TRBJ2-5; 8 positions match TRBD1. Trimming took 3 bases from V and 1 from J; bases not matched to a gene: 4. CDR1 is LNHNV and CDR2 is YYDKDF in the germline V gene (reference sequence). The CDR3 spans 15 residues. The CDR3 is CATSRPTGVQETQYF. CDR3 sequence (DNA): TGTGCCACCAGCAGGCCGACAGGGGTCCAAGAGACCCAGTACTTC.

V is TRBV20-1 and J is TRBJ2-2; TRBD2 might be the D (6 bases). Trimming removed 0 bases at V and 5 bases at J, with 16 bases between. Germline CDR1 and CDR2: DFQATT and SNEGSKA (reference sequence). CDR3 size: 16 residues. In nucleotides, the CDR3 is TGCAGTGCTAGAGATGAGAAGGGGAGGAGGACCGGGGAGCTGTTTTTT. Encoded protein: CSARDEKGRRTGELFF.

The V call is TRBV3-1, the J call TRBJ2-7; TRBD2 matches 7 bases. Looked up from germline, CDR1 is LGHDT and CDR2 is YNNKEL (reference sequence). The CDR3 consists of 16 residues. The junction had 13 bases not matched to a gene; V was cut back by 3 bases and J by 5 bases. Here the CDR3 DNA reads TGTGCCAGCAGCCACCTCGGGAGGACGGTGGACCACGAGCAGTACTTC. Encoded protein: CASSHLGRTVDHEQYF.

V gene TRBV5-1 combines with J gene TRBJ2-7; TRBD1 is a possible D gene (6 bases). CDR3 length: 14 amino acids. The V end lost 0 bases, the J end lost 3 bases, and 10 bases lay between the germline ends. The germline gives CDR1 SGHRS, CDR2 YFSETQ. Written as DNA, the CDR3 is TGCGCCAGCAGCTTGGGTACAGGGTTCTACGAGCAGTACTTC. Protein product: CASSLGTGFYEQYF.

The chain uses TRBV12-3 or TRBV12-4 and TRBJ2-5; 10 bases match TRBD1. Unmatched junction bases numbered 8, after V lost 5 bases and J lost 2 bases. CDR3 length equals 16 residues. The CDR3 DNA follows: TGTGCCAGCAGTCCTCGGACAGGGGGAGGGCAAGAGACCCAGTACTTC. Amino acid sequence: CASSPRTGGGQETQYF.

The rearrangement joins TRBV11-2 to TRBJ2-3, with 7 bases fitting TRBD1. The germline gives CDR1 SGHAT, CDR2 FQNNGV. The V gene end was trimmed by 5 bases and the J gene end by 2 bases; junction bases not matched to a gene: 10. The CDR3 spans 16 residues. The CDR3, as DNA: TGTGCCAGCAGCCGCACAGGGGCCCTCCACACAGATACGCAGTATTTT. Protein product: CASSRTGALHTDTQYF.

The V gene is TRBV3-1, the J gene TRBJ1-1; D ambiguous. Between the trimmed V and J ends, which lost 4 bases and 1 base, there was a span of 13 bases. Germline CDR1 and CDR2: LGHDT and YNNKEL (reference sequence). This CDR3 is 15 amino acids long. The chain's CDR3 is CASSPAIRGNTEAFF. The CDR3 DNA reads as TGTGCCAGCAGCCCTGCAATCCGGGGGAACACTGAAGCTTTCTTT.

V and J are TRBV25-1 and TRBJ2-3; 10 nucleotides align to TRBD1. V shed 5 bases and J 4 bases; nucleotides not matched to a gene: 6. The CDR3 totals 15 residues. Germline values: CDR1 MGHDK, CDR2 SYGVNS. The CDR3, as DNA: TGTGCCAGCAGTAAAAGGGGGACAGGGGCAGATACGCAGTATTTT. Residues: CASSKRGTGADTQYF. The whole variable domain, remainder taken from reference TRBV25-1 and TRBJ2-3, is EADIYQTPRYLVIGTGKKITLECSQTMGHDKMYWYQQDPGMELHLIHYSYGVNSTEKGDLSSESTVSRIRTEHFPLTLESARPSHTSQYLCASSKRGTGADTQYFGPGTRLTVL.

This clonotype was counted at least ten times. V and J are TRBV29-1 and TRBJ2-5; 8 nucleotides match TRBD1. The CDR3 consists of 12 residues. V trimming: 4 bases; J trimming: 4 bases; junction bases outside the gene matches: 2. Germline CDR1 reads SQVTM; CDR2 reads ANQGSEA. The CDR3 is CSVGQGRETQYF. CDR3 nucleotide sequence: TGCAGCGTTGGACAGGGGAGAGAGACCCAGTACTTC. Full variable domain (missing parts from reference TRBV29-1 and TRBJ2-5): SAVISQKPSRDICQRGTSLTIQCQVDSQVTMMFWYRQQPGQSLTLIATANQGSEATYESGFVIDKFPISRPNLTFSTLTVSNMSPEDSSIYLCSVGQGRETQYFGPGTRLLVL.

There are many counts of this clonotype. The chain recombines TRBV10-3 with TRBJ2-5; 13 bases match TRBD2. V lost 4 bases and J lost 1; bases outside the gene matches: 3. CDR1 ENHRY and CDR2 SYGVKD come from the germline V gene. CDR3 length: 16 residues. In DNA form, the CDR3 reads TGTGCCATCAGTGGACTAGCGGGGGGCACCCAAGAGACCCAGTACTTC. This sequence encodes CAISGLAGGTQETQYF.

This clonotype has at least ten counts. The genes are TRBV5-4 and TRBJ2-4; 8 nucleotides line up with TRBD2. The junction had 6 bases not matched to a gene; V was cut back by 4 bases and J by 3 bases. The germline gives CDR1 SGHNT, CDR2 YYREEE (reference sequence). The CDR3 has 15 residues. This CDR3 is CASSQLRGGKNIQYF. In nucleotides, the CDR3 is TGTGCCAGCAGCCAATTACGGGGGGGCAAAAACATTCAGTACTTC.

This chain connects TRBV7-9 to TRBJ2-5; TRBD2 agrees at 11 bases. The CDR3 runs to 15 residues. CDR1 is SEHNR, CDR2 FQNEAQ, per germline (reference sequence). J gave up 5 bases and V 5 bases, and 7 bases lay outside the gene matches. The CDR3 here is CASSPVLAGAETQYF. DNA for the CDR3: TGTGCCAGCAGCCCGGTACTAGCGGGGGCGGAGACCCAGTACTTC. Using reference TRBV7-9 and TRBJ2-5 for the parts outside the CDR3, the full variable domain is DTGVSQNPRHKITKRGQNVTFRCDPISEHNRLYWYRQTLGQGPEFLTYFQNEAQLEKSRLLSDRFSAERPKGSFSTLEIQRTEQGDSAMYLCASSPVLAGAETQYFGPGTRLLVL.

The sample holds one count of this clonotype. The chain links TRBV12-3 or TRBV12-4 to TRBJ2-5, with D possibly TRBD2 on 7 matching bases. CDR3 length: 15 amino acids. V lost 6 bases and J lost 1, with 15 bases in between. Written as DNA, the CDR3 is TGTGCCAGCAGGGGAGGGAGGGGGGCCCAAGAGACCCAGTACTTC. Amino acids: CASRGGRGAQETQYF.

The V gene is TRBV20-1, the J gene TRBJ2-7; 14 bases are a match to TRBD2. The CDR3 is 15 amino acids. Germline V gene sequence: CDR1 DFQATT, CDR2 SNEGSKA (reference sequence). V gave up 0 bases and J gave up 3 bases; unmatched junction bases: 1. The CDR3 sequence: CSARDGTSGGYEQYF. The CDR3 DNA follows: TGCAGTGCTAGAGATGGGACTAGCGGGGGCTACGAGCAGTACTTC.

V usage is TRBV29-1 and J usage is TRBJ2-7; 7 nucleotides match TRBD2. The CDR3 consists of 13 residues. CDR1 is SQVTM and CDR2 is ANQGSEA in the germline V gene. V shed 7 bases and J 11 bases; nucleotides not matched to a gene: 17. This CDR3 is CSAARLADGVEYF. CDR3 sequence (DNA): TGCAGCGCCGCCCGGCTAGCGGACGGTGTGGAGTACTTC.

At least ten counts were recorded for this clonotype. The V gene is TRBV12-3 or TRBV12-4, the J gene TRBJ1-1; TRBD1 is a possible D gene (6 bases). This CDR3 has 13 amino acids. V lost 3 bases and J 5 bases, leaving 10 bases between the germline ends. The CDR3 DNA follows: TGTGCCAGCAGTTTTAGGGGGGGGACTGAAGCTTTCTTT. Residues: CASSFRGGTEAFF.

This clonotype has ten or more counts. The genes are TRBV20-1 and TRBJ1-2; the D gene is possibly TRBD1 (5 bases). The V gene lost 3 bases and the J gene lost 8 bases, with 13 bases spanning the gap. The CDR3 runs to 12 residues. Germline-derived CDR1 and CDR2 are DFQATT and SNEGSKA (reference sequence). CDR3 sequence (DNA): TGCAGTGCTAGGCCCGGGGGGGGAGGCTACACCTTC. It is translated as CSARPGGGGYTF.

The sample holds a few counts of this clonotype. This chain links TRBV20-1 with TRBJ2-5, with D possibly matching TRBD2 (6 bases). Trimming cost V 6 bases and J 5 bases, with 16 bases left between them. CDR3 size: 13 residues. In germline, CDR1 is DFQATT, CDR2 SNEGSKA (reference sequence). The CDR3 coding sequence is TGCAGTGCGGCCGGGCCGCGGGGCGAGACCCAGTACTTC. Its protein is CSAAGPRGETQYF.

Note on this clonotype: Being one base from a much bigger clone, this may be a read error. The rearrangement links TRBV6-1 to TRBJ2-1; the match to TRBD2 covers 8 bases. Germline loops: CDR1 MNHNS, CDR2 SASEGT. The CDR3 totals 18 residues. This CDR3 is CASSRGLAQMSSYNKQFF. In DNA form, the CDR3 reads TGTGCCAGCAGCCGTGGACTAGCCCAGATGAGCTCCTACAATAAGCAGTTCTTC.